This TCR beta chain was captured in a study of blood T cell repertoires in COVID-19. Authors' data handling: Quantification of nucleated cells was approximated via reference gene primer amplification. Clones were sequenced by immunoSEQ multiplex PCR, and TCRdb holds only the in-frame ones, with some missing. V and J calls and clone size are copied from that table; D and trimming were computed from the DNA. The profile shows under 200,000 clones, under 90% of them singletons. The germline gives CDR1 SGDLS, CDR2 YYNGEE. The V segment lost 0 bases and the J segment 8 bases; nucleotides outside the gene matches: 1. The CDR3 contains 12 residues. This clone was seen only a few times. In the same sample, other DNA sequences code for this CDR3.

Sequencing used peripheral blood. The origin of this receptor is an elderly woman with acute or convalescent COVID-19. The V and J genes are TRBV9 and TRBJ1-2; 7 bases line up with TRBD1. The CDR3 loop reads CASSVGQGGYTF. The CDR3 nucleotides are TGTGCCAGCAGCGTAGGACAGGGAGGCTACACCTTC.